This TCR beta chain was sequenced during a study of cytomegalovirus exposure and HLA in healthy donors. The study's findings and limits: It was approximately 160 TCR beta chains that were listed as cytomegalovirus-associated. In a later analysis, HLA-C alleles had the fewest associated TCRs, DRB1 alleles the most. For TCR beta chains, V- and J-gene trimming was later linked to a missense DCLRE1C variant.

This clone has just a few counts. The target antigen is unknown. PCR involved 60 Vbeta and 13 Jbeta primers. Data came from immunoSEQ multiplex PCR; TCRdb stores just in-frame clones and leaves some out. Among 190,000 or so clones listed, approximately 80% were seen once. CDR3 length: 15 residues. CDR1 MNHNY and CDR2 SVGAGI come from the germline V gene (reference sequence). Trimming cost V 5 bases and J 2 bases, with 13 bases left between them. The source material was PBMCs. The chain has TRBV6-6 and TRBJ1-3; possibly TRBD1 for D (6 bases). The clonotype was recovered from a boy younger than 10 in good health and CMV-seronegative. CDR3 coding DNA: TGTGCCAGCAGTGCACAGGGATTTACTGGAAACACCATATATTTT. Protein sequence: CASSAQGFTGNTIYF.